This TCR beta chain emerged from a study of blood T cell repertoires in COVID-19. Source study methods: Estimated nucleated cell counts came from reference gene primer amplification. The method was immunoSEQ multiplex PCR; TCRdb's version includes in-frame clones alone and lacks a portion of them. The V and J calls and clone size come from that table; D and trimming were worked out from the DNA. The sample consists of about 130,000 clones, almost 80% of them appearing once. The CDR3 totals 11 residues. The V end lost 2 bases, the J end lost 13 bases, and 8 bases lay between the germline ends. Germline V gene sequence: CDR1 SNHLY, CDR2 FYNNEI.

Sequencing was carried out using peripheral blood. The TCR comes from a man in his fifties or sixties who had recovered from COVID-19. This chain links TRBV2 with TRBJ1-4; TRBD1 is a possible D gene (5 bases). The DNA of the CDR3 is TGTGCCAGCAGTGAACAGGGTGGACTGTTTTTT. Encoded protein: CASSEQGGLFF.